This TCR beta chain came from a study of CXCR3-negative and CXCR3-positive naive CD8 T cells. At the level of the study: Per library, roughly 1.4 +/- 0.3 million reads; about 135 million TRB reads overall. Study observations and caveats: Each naive subset displayed comparably high diversity, whereas memory CD8+ cells displayed much lower diversity.

Note on this clonotype: Its antigen is not known.

The CDR3 has 16 residues. Germline V gene data show CDR1 as SGHRS and CDR2 as YFSETQ. The method, 5' RACE with UMI labels, was used to prepare the TRB cDNA libraries. TCRdb re-analyzed the 5' RACE reads; it lists each CDR3 protein once, without DNA. The sample has tens of thousands of distinct CDR3 sequences. The source is a human donor in good health. Some clones in this sample may be carry-over from other donors' samples. This sequence joins TRBV5-1 and TRBJ2-2; the D call from TCRdb, TRBD2, cannot be confirmed without DNA. The sample comprised naive CXCR3- CD8+ T cells from blood. Subset here: CD45RO-CCR7+CD27+CD95- naive CD8+ T cells lacking CXCR3 (TNR3-). The CDR3 loop reads CASSLGLAGDGGELFF.